This T cell receptor (beta chain) was profiled in a study of cytomegalovirus exposure and HLA in healthy donors (dated by TCRdb to the late 2010s). At the level of the whole study: A later analysis indicated that the 130 or so validation repertoires were generated on the platform also employed for the 666 repertoires of the first cohort. Along with the approximately 620-subject first cohort, a separate validation cohort of 120 different subjects was used. The study aimed to test whether cataloging public T cell receptors could reveal signatures of past pathogen exposure. High-throughput TCR immunosequencing, statistical association of individual TCRs with disease status, and machine learning were combined to predict cytomegalovirus infection status.

The donors were included in the validation cohort of 100 to 150 subjects, a group kept apart from the roughly 700-subject first cohort. This clone has just one count. Its antigen is still unknown. No much larger clone is present one base from it, and per-base qualities are unavailable. At the junction V is shortened by 5 bases and J by 7 bases; bases outside the gene matches: 5. As encoded in the germline V gene, CDR1 is MDHEN while CDR2 is SYDVKM. Reading from cysteine to phenylalanine, the CDR3 counts 14 amino acids. Only CDR3 DNA is held: 42 bases, read in frame from base 1. Library generation was performed with the immunoSEQ multiplex PCR assay. The published analysis was carried out like this. A statistical classification framework was built for diagnosing cytomegalovirus status from the catalog of TCR beta chain sequences. TCRdb carries this immuneACCESS record with in-frame sequences only. Its versions omit some clonotypes, under half of them owing to an unresolved V gene in the studies checked, with the rest unexplained. The DNA was the basis for D and trimming; V, J and clone size are from that table. Counted in this sample were fewer than 60,000 clones; 94% of them appeared once. Of the sample, around 8% falls within the top ten clones.

Beyond this particular receptor, the publication reports: Most TCR sequences were seen in very few donors, while some public TCRs were found in many individuals. In vitro tests confirmed that a few of the cytomegalovirus-associated TCR beta chains recognize cytomegalovirus antigens. All 120 or so repertoires were used to score co-occurrence in the validation cohort in a later analysis, because that analysis had no HLA typing for the cohort. The authors suggested that the approach could potentially be extended to other disease states and immunological phenotypes. Subsequent analysis determined that TCRs grouped into clusters in the first cohort also showed a tendency toward co-occurrence across the 130 or so validation repertoires, and 94% of cluster scores exceeded 0. The study listed 150 to 200 TCR beta chains as associated with cytomegalovirus. In both the original and validation cohorts, the classifier was reported to diagnose cytomegalovirus status with high specificity and sensitivity.

Sequenced: PBMCs. The chain couples TRBV28 to TRBJ1-4, with 9 junctional bases fitting TRBD1. The clonotype originates from a woman younger than 35 in good health and CMV-seropositive. The DNA reads TGTGCCAGCAGTCTACAGGGGGCAAGTGAAAAACTGTTTTTT. Its translation is CASSLQGASEKLFF.